This TCR beta chain was identified during a study of T cell repertoires in cytomegalovirus infection. The junction had 7 bases not matched to a gene; V was cut back by 5 bases and J by 2 bases. This CDR3 comprises 15 residues. CDR1 and CDR2 (germline): LGHNT, FRNRAP. With respect to this clonotype: What it recognizes is unknown.

TCRdb passed the reads through MiXCR, listing each CDR3 protein once. Of about a million distinct CDR3 sequences listed, roughly 31% are singletons. Sequencing was performed on cultured CD8+ T cells from PBMCs, taken from culture after CMV antigen stimulation. The chain carries TRBV12-5 and TRBJ2-5; TRBD1 aligns across 8 bases. The sequence derives from a human donor in good health (CMV status not recorded). Some clones in this sample may be carry-over from other donors' samples. The CDR3 coding sequence is TGTGCTAGTGGTCGGACAGGGTACCCTCAAGAGACCCAGTACTTC. Protein sequence: CASGRTGYPQETQYF.